This entry is about one T cell receptor beta chain. Its antigen is as yet unknown. This specimen belongs to a study of shared clonotypes between healthy human individuals. The study, taken as a whole, reports: Clonotype sharing across donors was expected to vary with sequencing depth. In general, naive subsets displayed greater estimated richness than memory subsets did.

Here immunoSEQ multiplex PCR was the method, and the copy in TCRdb shows in-frame clones only, minus some. The repertoire holds hundreds of thousands of clones, approximately 73% seen once, with around 1.8% in the top ten. Germline CDR1 reads SGHRS; CDR2 reads YFSETQ. J was trimmed by 5 bases and V by 0 bases; bases with no gene match: 5. The CDR3 is 15 amino acids. The sample comprised memory CD4+ T cells sorted from blood. Subset denoted: CD45RA-negative fraction. V gene TRBV5-1 combines with J gene TRBJ2-1; 7 nucleotides line up with TRBD2. This clonotype originated in a woman in her 30s in good health. In nucleotides, the CDR3 is TGCGCCAGCAGCTTGGAGGCGGCGGGGGACAATGAGCAGTTCTTC. Translating it yields CASSLEAAGDNEQFF.